In this sample, the clone carrying this TCR beta chain turned up a few times. Antigen specificity is unknown. This sample was taken from a study of neurological immune-mediated disorders. Study findings and constraints: Private repertoires in all groups were suggested by the finding that expanded clones across subjects shared no CDR3 amino acid sequences.

This CDR3 has 16 residues. Germline V lookup: CDR1 MGHRA, CDR2 YSYEKL. Deletions cut 1 base from V and 0 bases from J, with 9 bases between. By 5'RACE with 10-nucleotide random UMIs, the cDNA was made. TCRdb used MiXCR to reprocess the 5' RACE reads, holding one entry per CDR3 protein. This table has some 29,000 distinct CDR3 sequences, 9% to 13% appearing once. This chain uses TRBV4-1 with TRBJ2-2, with D tentatively TRBD1 (5 bases). The specimen sequenced was PBMCs. The TCR originated in an older woman in good health. CDR3 residues: CASSQVLTANTGELFF. In DNA form, the CDR3 reads TGCGCCAGCAGCCAAGTTCTGACAGCGAACACCGGGGAGCTGTTTTTT.